These 10 T cell receptor beta chains were all obtained from the same sample, sequenced in a study of cytomegalovirus exposure and HLA in healthy donors. PCR involved 60 Vbeta and 13 Jbeta primers. Repertoires were generated with immunoSEQ multiplex PCR, while TCRdb's copy carries only in-frame clones and drops some. Altogether over 85,000 clones are present, approximately 79% being singletons, with the ten largest covering 6.2%. Material: PBMCs. The receptors here all came from a man between 25 and 39 years old in good health and CMV-seropositive.

The chain links TRBV12-2 to TRBJ1-4. TRBV12-2 is a recognized pseudogene. This CDR3 has 17 amino acids. The CDR3 bases are TGTGCAAGTCGCTTAGCGCTTCGAGCCTCAACTAATGAAAAACTGTTTTTT. Translated, it gives CASRLALRASTNEKLFF.

This clone was detected only a few times. The J gene is TRBJ2-5, the V gene TRBV5-6, with a tentative D call TRBD1 (6 bases). The V gene's germline CDR1 is SGHDT and CDR2 YYEEEE. This CDR3 contains 14 residues. V lost 4 bases, J lost 3 bases, and 13 bases lay in between. The CDR3 region has the DNA TGTGCCAGCAGCGCGTACTACAGGGAAGAGACCCAGTACTTC. Protein sequence: CASSAYYREETQYF.

This chain links TRBV5-1 with TRBJ2-2; 11 bases are a match to TRBD1. CDR1 and CDR2 (germline): SGHRS, YFSETQ. The V segment lost 5 bases and the J segment 6 bases; nucleotides outside the gene matches: 3. CDR3 length: 14 residues. CDR3 nucleotides: TGCGCCAGCAGTTCGGGACAGGGGGCCGGGGAGCTGTTTTTT. It translates to CASSSGQGAGELFF.

The V call is TRBV6-5, the J call TRBJ2-7, with D perhaps matching TRBD2 (5 bases). The CDR3 runs 13 residues. Deletions cut 4 bases from V and 3 bases from J, with 10 bases between. Germline assignment: CDR1 MNHEY and CDR2 SVGAGI. The CDR3 loop reads CASSFGIHYEQYF. The CDR3 DNA sequence: TGTGCCAGCAGTTTCGGGATCCACTACGAGCAGTACTTC.

A remark on this clone: Other DNA sequences in the sample encode the same CDR3. The V and J genes are TRBV6-5 and TRBJ2-7, with D tentatively TRBD1 (5 bases). V lost 3 bases to trimming and J lost 2 bases, with 8 bases between them. The CDR3 is 13 residues long. Per germline, CDR1 MNHEY and CDR2 SVGAGI. CDR3: CASSYPGTYEQYF. DNA of the CDR3: TGTGCCAGCAGTTATCCAGGGACCTACGAGCAGTACTTC.

The rearrangement links TRBV7-8 to TRBJ2-7; a possible D gene is TRBD1 (6 bases). This CDR3 region has 15 residues. Trimming cost V 5 bases and J 2 bases, with 16 bases left between them. Germline CDR1 is SGHVS and CDR2 is FQNEAQ. CDR3 loop: CASSPILTGTYEQYF. CDR3 sequence (DNA): TGTGCCAGCAGCCCCATCCTAACAGGGACCTACGAGCAGTACTTC.

The chain uses TRBV19 and TRBJ1-6; D is uncertain. Germline-derived CDR1 and CDR2 are LNHDA and SQIVND (reference sequence). The CDR3 is 15 residues long. The germline V and J ends were trimmed by 1 base and 8 bases, with 12 bases remaining between them. CDR3 loop: CASSIVAGEDSPLHF. CDR3 in DNA: TGTGCCAGTAGTATAGTGGCGGGTGAGGATTCACCCCTCCACTTT.

This chain uses TRBV30 with TRBJ2-3; D perhaps matches TRBD2 (6 bases). The germline V gene has CDR1 GTSNPN and CDR2 SVGIG (reference sequence). Trimming removed 0 bases at V and 3 bases at J, with 7 bases between. There are 13 residues in the CDR3. The CDR3 nucleotides read TGTGCCTGGAGTGTACGGGGGACAGATACGCAGTATTTT. Protein product: CAWSVRGTDTQYF.

The CDR3 spells CASSQVGHPNNEQFF. The CDR3 nucleotides read TGTGCCAGCAGCCAAGTCGGACACCCTAACAATGAGCAGTTCTTC. The chain has TRBV4-2 and TRBJ2-1; D perhaps matches TRBD1 (5 bases). CDR3 size: 15 residues. V was cut by 1 base and J by 5 bases, with 12 bases left in between. Germline CDR1 and CDR2: LGHNA and YNFKEQ.

The chain carries TRBV19 and TRBJ1-5; 8 positions agree with TRBD1. In germline, CDR1 is LNHDA, CDR2 SQIVND (reference sequence). V lost 9 bases to trimming and J lost 3 bases; unmatched junction nucleotides: 10. CDR3 length: 15 residues. CDR3 coding DNA: TGTGCCAGCCATGACAGGGGACGAAACAATCAGCCCCAGCATTTT. Translating gives CASHDRGRNNQPQHF.